The 3 T cell receptor beta chains below were found in one sample sequenced in a study of siplizumab effects on memory and regulatory T cells. The table came from immunoSEQ multiplex PCR; TCRdb's copy has only in-frame clones and leaves some out. The sample includes 90,000 to 140,000 clones, about 92% of them seen just once. The material sequenced was CD4+ T cells sorted from blood. The receptors originated from a human donor in good health.

This clone occurred once. This chain uses TRBV19 with TRBJ2-5, with a tentative D call TRBD2 (7 bases). CDR1 is LNHDA, CDR2 SQIVND, per germline (reference sequence). The CDR3 runs to 16 residues. V was trimmed by 5 bases and J by 9 bases, leaving 25 bases between them. The CDR3: CASSPVGGGRVSAQYF. CDR3 DNA sequence: TGTGCCAGTAGTCCCGTAGGCGGGGGCCGGGTGTCGGCCCAGTACTTC.

This chain connects TRBV28 to TRBJ1-2; D call uncertain. The V gene's germline CDR1 is MDHEN and CDR2 SYDVKM. V was cut by 5 bases and J by 8 bases, with 15 bases left in between. The CDR3 consists of 13 residues. The DNA of the CDR3 is TGTGCCAGCAGTCCCCGGACGGCTGAGGGCTACACCTTC. Amino acid sequence: CASSPRTAEGYTF.

This clone showed up just once. The gene calls are TRBV7-8 and TRBJ1-1; D unresolved. The CDR3 is 15 residues long. Germline assignment: CDR1 SGHVS and CDR2 FQNEAQ. The V gene lost 2 bases and the J gene lost 1 base, with 11 bases spanning the gap. The CDR3 DNA reads TGTGCCAGCAGCTTATTGGGGATTGAGAACACTGAAGCTTTCTTT. Encoded protein: CASSLLGIENTEAFF. Full variable domain (missing parts from reference TRBV7-8 and TRBJ1-1): GAGVSQSPRYKVAKRGQDVALRCDPISGHVSLFWYQQALGQGPEFLTYFQNEAQLDKSGLPSDRFFAERPEGSVSTLKIQRTQQEDSAVYLCASSLLGIENTEAFFGQGTRLTVV.